This T cell receptor (beta chain) was observed in a study of CD8 T cells in ankylosing spondylitis. TCRdb redid the calling of the 5' RACE reads with MiXCR, one entry per CDR3 protein. Seen here are more than 650,000 distinct CDR3 sequences, 12% observed once, and the top ten hold approximately 0.46%. Findings of the study overall: What appeared characteristic of ankylosing spondylitis blood was a TCR beta motif of 7 or 8 highly homologous variants.

Germline values: CDR1 SGHRS, CDR2 YFSETQ. V was shortened by 2 bases and J by 9 bases, with 17 bases between the two germline ends. The CDR3 runs to 14 residues. As regards this clonotype: Its antigen is as yet unknown.

This chain links TRBV5-1 with TRBJ1-2, with D perhaps TRBD1 (5 bases). This sequence originates from a male donor with ankylosing spondylitis. The sample was blood, either unsorted or a sorted T cell fraction (not recorded which). The CDR3 coding sequence is TGCGCCAGCAGCTTAGGGGCGAGCGGCGACCGCTACACCTTC. Encoded protein: CASSLGASGDRYTF.